A single sample is the source of the 21 T cell receptor beta chains below, sequenced in a study of cytomegalovirus exposure and HLA in healthy donors (dated 2017 in TCRdb). Libraries were prepared through the immunoSEQ multiplex PCR assay. For the multiplex PCR, a mixture combining 60 forward primers for TCR Vbeta segments and 13 reverse primers for TCR Jbeta segments was used. TCRdb provides this immuneACCESS table in a form limited to in-frame rearrangements. Some clones are lacking; in checked studies, under half of them reflect an unresolved V gene, and why the rest are absent is not known. The sample has more than 100,000 clones on record, 65% to 80% of them singletons. Approximately 1.5% of the sample comes from the top ten. Sequences were obtained from PBMCs. These TCRs come from a woman aged 18-30 years in good health and CMV-seronegative.

V and J are TRBV5-1 and TRBJ2-2; a weak D match, TRBD2 (6 bases). The germline V and J ends were trimmed by 0 bases and 6 bases, with 9 bases remaining between them. From germline, CDR1 is SGHRS and CDR2 YFSETQ. CDR3 size: 14 residues. The CDR3 is CASSLGSGAGELFF. The CDR3 DNA follows: TGCGCCAGCAGCTTGGGTTCGGGGGCCGGGGAGCTGTTTTTT.

CDR3 region: CASSSYDYTEAFF. CDR3 sequence (DNA): TGTGCCAGCAGCTCCTACGACTACACTGAAGCTTTCTTT. The chain couples TRBV7-9 to TRBJ1-1, with D hard to call. With 4 bases removed from V and 3 bases from J, the gap between germline ends came to 9 bases. CDR3 length: 13 residues. Germline V gene data show CDR1 as SEHNR and CDR2 as FQNEAQ (reference sequence).

This chain uses TRBV6-5 with TRBJ1-1, with TRBD1 matching 9 bases. The CDR3 sequence is 13 residues long. The V gene end was trimmed by 5 bases and the J gene end by 3 bases; junction bases not matched to a gene: 1. Per the germline V gene, CDR1 is MNHEY and CDR2 is SVGAGI. CDR3: CASSRDRDTEAFF. CDR3 sequence (DNA): TGTGCCAGCAGTAGGGACAGGGACACTGAAGCTTTCTTT.

Note on this clone: The junction shows a germline mismatch at one end, possibly a read error. The genes are TRBV7-9 and TRBJ2-3, with D perhaps TRBD1 (6 bases). The germline V gene has CDR1 SEHNR and CDR2 FQNEAQ (reference sequence). This CDR3 is 17 amino acids long. CDR3 coding DNA: TGTGACAGCAGCTTAGGCCGGGCAGGGGATTCTACAGATACGCAGTATTTT. This gives the protein CDSSLGRAGDSTDTQYF.

V is TRBV18 and J is TRBJ2-7, with 7 bases aligning to TRBD1. Germline-derived CDR1 and CDR2 are KGHSH and LQKENI. J was trimmed by 5 bases and V by 6 bases; bases with no gene match: 16. The CDR3 sequence is 16 residues long. CDR3 nucleotides: TGTGCCAGCTCCTACAAAATGCAGGGGGAGAAAAACGAGCAGTACTTC. It codes for CASSYKMQGEKNEQYF.

The J gene is TRBJ1-4, the V gene TRBV7-9; the D gene is possibly TRBD1 (6 bases). Per germline, CDR1 SEHNR and CDR2 FQNEAQ (reference sequence). This CDR3 contains 15 residues. V shed 5 bases and J shed 5 bases, with 15 bases lying between them. In DNA, the CDR3 is TGTGCCAGCAGCCGAGGTGGGGGCCACAATGAAAAACTGTTTTTT. Protein: CASSRGGGHNEKLFF.

The rearrangement joins TRBV7-2 to TRBJ2-2, with unresolved D. V dropped 2 bases and J dropped 1 base, with 14 bases sitting between them. Germline CDR1 is SGHTA and CDR2 is FQGNSA. This CDR3 comprises 17 residues. In nucleotides, the CDR3 is TGTGCCAGCAGCTTATGGTTTCGAGTGAGGAACACCGGGGAGCTGTTTTTT. As protein: CASSLWFRVRNTGELFF. Full variable domain (remainder filled in from reference TRBV7-2 and TRBJ2-2): GAGVSQSPSNKVTEKGKDVELRCDPISGHTALYWYRQSLGQGLEFLIYFQGNSAPDKSGLPSDRFSAERTGGSVSTLTIQRTQQEDSAVYLCASSLWFRVRNTGELFFGEGSRLTVL.

This clone turned up a few times. The chain recombines TRBV19 with TRBJ1-1, with TRBD1 identical over 8 bases. V gave up 1 base and J gave up 6 bases; unmatched junction bases: 13. The CDR3 covers 17 residues. Germline V gene lookup returns CDR1 LNHDA and CDR2 SQIVND (reference sequence). Here the CDR3 DNA reads TGTGCCAGTAGTATAGGGACAGGGATAGTCCCGGTCGCTGAAGCTTTCTTT. Translated: CASSIGTGIVPVAEAFF.

There are a few counts of this clone. The chain employs TRBV19 and TRBJ1-1, with 8 bases fitting TRBD1. V shed 4 bases and J 6 bases; nucleotides not matched to a gene: 4. The CDR3 contains 13 residues. Looked up from germline, CDR1 is LNHDA and CDR2 is SQIVND (reference sequence). For the CDR3, the DNA is TGTGCCAGTAGTAAGGACAGGGAGGCTGAAGCTTTCTTT. It yields the protein CASSKDREAEAFF.

The chain links TRBV7-8 to TRBJ2-1; TRBD2 agrees at 7 bases. The CDR3 consists of 15 residues. V gave up 5 bases and J gave up 7 bases; unmatched junction bases: 11. Germline V lookup: CDR1 SGHVS, CDR2 FQNEAQ. This chain's CDR3 is CASSRTSDRWNEQFF. CDR3 coding DNA: TGTGCCAGCAGCCGAACTAGCGACCGATGGAATGAGCAGTTCTTC.

The rearrangement uses TRBV30 and TRBJ2-1; possible D gene TRBD2, 6 bases. Germline CDR1 and CDR2: GTSNPN and SVGIG (reference sequence). The CDR3 consists of 15 residues. V lost 3 bases and J 4 bases, leaving 16 bases between the germline ends. CDR3 loop: CAWSPGTDGYNEQFF. CDR3 coding DNA: TGTGCCTGGAGCCCCGGGACTGATGGTTACAATGAGCAGTTCTTC.

This clone is a singleton in its sample. The chain links TRBV5-1 to TRBJ1-2; possibly TRBD1 for D (6 bases). The CDR3 contains 13 residues. Germline-derived CDR1 and CDR2 are SGHRS and YFSETQ. Deletions cut 0 bases from V and 7 bases from J, with 10 bases between. In DNA form, the CDR3 reads TGCGCCAGCAGCTTGGCAGGGGCGCTTGGCTACACCTTC. This translates into CASSLAGALGYTF.

This clone has just a few counts. V usage is TRBV18 and J usage is TRBJ2-3, with TRBD2 as a possible D gene (7 bases). The CDR3 totals 17 residues. Germline CDR1 KGHSH, CDR2 LQKENI. The V and J ends lost 6 bases and 0 bases respectively, with 19 bases between them. The CDR3 protein is CASSPPPAGASTDTQYF. The CDR3 region has the DNA TGTGCCAGCTCGCCCCCCCCTGCGGGGGCTAGCACAGATACGCAGTATTTT.

The J gene is TRBJ1-5, the V gene TRBV28; D gene ambiguous. V gave up 7 bases and J gave up 0 bases, with 13 bases separating them. CDR3 length: 15 amino acids. The germline V gene encodes CDR1 MDHEN and CDR2 SYDVKM. The CDR3 protein is CASTLEEYSNQPQHF. CDR3 bases: TGTGCCAGCACCCTGGAGGAATATAGCAATCAGCCCCAGCATTTT.

This chain uses TRBV7-9 with TRBJ1-5; D gene ambiguous. The V end lost 8 bases, the J end lost 4 bases, and 15 bases lay between the germline ends. CDR1 SEHNR and CDR2 FQNEAQ come from the germline V gene (reference sequence). This CDR3 contains 14 residues. CDR3: CASSAKSENQPQHF. CDR3 nucleotides: TGTGCCAGCTCCGCCAAATCCGAGAATCAGCCCCAGCATTTT. The complete variable domain, with remaining parts taken from reference TRBV7-9 and TRBJ1-5, reads DTGVSQNPRHKITKRGQNVTFRCDPISEHNRLYWYRQTLGQGPEFLTYFQNEAQLEKSRLLSDRFSAERPKGSFSTLEIQRTEQGDSAMYLCASSAKSENQPQHFGDGTRLSIL.

This clone was recorded once. The gene calls are TRBV19 and TRBJ1-2; D might be TRBD1 (6 bases). V lost 4 bases and J 3 bases, leaving 12 bases between the germline ends. This CDR3 comprises 14 residues. Per germline, CDR1 LNHDA and CDR2 SQIVND (reference sequence). Here the CDR3 reads CASSTRDKDYGYTF. The CDR3 DNA sequence: TGTGCCAGTAGTACCCGGGACAAGGACTATGGCTACACCTTC.

A few counts support this clone. The chain links TRBV11-2 to TRBJ2-7; D is ambiguous. The CDR3 consists of 13 residues. Germline lookup yields CDR1 SGHAT and CDR2 FQNNGV. V dropped 3 bases and J dropped 0 bases, with 6 bases sitting between them. CDR3 nucleotides: TGTGCCAGCAGCTTTCATAGCTCCTACGAGCAGTACTTC. It yields the protein CASSFHSSYEQYF.

This chain uses TRBV7-9 with TRBJ2-3; D not certain. The germline V gene has CDR1 SEHNR and CDR2 FQNEAQ (reference sequence). The V and J ends lost 1 base and 0 bases respectively, with 8 bases between them. CDR3 length: 15 amino acids. DNA for the CDR3: TGTGCCAGCAGCTTAGTAGTTCCGAGCACAGATACGCAGTATTTT. It codes for CASSLVVPSTDTQYF.

The chain recombines TRBV19 with TRBJ1-1; 8 nucleotides align to TRBD1. This CDR3 has 15 amino acids. J lost 12 bases, V lost 3 bases, and 15 bases had no gene match. Germline V gene lookup returns CDR1 LNHDA and CDR2 SQIVND (reference sequence). As DNA, the CDR3 is TGTGCCAGTAGTATCTCAGACAGGGGAACTTCTGGAACTTTCTTT. This sequence encodes CASSISDRGTSGTFF.

The CDR3 DNA is TGTGCCAGCAGCTCCCCCCCCGGGACATCGCTTGGTGAAAAACTGTTTTTT. This sequence encodes CASSSPPGTSLGEKLFF. This chain joins TRBV7-2 and TRBJ1-4; possibly TRBD1 for D (6 bases). The V gene lost 4 bases and the J gene lost 7 bases, with 22 bases spanning the gap. The germline CDR1 and CDR2 sequences are SGHTA and FQGNSA. The CDR3 spans 17 residues.

This sequence joins TRBV7-9 and TRBJ2-7; 8 nucleotides line up with TRBD1. This CDR3 region has 13 residues. J gave up 5 bases and V 11 bases, and 11 bases lay outside the gene matches. Germline CDR1 SEHNR, CDR2 FQNEAQ (reference sequence). CDR3 residues: CAGQDRGDHEQYF. CDR3 coding DNA: TGTGCCGGACAAGACAGGGGTGACCACGAGCAGTACTTC.